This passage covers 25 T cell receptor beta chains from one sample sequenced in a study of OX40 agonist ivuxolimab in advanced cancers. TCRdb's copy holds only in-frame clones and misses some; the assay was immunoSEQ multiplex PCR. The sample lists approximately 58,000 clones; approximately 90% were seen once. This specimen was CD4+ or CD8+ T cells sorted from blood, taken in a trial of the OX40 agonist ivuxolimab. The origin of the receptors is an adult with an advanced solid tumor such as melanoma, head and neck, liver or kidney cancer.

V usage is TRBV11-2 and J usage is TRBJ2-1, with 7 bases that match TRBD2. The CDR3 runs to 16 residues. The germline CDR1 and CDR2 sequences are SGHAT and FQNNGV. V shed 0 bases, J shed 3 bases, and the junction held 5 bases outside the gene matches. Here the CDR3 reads CASSLDDLADYNEQFF. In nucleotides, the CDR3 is TGTGCCAGCAGCTTAGATGATCTAGCGGACTACAATGAGCAGTTCTTC.

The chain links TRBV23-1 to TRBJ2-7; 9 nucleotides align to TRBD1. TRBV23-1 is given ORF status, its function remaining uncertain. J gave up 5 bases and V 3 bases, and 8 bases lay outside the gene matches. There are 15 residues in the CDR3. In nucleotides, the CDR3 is TGCGCCAGCAGTCACCTCGACAGGGGGAAAGACGAGCAGTACTTC. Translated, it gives CASSHLDRGKDEQYF.

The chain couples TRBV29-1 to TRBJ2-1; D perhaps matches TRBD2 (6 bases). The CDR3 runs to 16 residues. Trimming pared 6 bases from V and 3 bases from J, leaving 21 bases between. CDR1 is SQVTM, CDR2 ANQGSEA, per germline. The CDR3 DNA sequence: TGCAGCGTCCCGGTGGTAGTAGCGGAGATCTACAATGAGCAGTTCTTC. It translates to CSVPVVVAEIYNEQFF.

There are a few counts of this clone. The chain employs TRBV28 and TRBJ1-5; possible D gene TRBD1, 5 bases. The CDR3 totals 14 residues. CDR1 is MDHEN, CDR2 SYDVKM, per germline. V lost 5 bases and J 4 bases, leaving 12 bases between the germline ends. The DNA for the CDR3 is TGTGCCAGCAGTCCAGACAGCTTTAATCAGCCCCAGCATTTT. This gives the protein CASSPDSFNQPQHF.

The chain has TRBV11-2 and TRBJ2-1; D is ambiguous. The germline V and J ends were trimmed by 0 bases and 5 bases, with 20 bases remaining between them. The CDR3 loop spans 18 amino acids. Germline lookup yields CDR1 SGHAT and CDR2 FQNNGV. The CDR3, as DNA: TGTGCCAGCAGCTTAGATCCCTTTGACCCGGGCGCGGACAATGAGCAGTTCTTC. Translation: CASSLDPFDPGADNEQFF.

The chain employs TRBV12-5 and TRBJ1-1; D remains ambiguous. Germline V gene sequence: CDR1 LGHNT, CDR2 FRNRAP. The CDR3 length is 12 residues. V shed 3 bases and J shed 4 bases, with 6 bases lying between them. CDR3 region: CASGLVGTEAFF. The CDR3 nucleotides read TGTGCTAGTGGTTTAGTCGGCACTGAAGCTTTCTTT.

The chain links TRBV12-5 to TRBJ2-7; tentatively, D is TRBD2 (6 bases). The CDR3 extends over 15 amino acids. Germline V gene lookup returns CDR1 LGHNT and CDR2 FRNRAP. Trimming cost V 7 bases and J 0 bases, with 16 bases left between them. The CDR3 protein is CASELVQGLSYEQYF. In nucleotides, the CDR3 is TGTGCTAGTGAGTTAGTCCAGGGACTCTCCTACGAGCAGTACTTC.

The CDR3 spells CASSSSGIQETQYF. In DNA form, the CDR3 reads TGCGCCAGCAGTAGTAGCGGGATCCAAGAGACCCAGTACTTC. The rearrangement uses TRBV5-1 and TRBJ2-5, with 8 positions matching TRBD2. V was pared by 5 bases and J by 1 base, with 4 bases of the junction left unmatched. Germline CDR1 is SGHRS and CDR2 is YFSETQ. The CDR3 is made up of 14 amino acids.

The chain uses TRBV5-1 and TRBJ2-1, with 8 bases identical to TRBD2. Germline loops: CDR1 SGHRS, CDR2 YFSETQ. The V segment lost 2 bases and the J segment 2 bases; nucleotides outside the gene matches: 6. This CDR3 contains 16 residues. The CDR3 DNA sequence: TGCGCCAGCAGCTTAAAAGCGGGAGCCCCCTACAATGAGCAGTTCTTC. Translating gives CASSLKAGAPYNEQFF.

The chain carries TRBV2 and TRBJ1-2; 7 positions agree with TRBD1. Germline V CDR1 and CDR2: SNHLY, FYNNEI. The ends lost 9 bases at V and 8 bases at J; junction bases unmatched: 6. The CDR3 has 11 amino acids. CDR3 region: CARETGQGYTF. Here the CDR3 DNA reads TGTGCCAGAGAGACAGGGCAAGGCTACACCTTC.

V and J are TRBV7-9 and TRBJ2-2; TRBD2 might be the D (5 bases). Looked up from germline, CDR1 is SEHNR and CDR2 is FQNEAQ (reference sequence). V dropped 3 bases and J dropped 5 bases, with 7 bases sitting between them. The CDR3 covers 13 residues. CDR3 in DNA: TGTGCCAGCAGCTTTGGGAGTACCGGGGAGCTGTTTTTT. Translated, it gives CASSFGSTGELFF.

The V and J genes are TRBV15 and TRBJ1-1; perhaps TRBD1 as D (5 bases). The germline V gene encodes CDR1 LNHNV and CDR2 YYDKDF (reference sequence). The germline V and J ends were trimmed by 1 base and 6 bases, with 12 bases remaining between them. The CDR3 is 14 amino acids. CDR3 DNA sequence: TGTGCCACCAGCAGAGGTCTAGGGGACCCTGAAGCTTTCTTT. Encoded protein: CATSRGLGDPEAFF.

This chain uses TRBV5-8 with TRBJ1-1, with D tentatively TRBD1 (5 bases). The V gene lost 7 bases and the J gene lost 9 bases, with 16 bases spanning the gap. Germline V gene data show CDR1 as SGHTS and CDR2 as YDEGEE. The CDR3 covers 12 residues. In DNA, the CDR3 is TGTGCCAGCTGGGACCGAGGTGATCAAGCTTTCTTT. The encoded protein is CASWDRGDQAFF.

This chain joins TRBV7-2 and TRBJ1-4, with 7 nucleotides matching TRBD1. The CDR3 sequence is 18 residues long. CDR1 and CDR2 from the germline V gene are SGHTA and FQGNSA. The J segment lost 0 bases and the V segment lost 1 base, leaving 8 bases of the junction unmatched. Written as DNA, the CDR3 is TGTGCCAGCAGCTTAGGTCTGGGACAGATTGCAACTAATGAAAAACTGTTTTTT. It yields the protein CASSLGLGQIATNEKLFF.

The chain's CDR3 is CASSYSGQGGEQFF. The CDR3 DNA sequence: TGTGCCAGCAGTTACTCGGGGCAGGGAGGAGAGCAGTTCTTC. This sequence joins TRBV6-5 and TRBJ2-1, with a weak D call TRBD2 (6 bases). V was cut by 0 bases and J by 10 bases, with 13 bases left in between. Looked up from germline, CDR1 is MNHEY and CDR2 is SVGAGI. The CDR3 consists of 14 residues.

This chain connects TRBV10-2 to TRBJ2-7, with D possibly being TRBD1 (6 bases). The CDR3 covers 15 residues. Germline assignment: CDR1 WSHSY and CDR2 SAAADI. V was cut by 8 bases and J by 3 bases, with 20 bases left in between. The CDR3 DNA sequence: TGCGCCAGCTACCAGAGATCGGACAGCAACTACGAGCAGTACTTC. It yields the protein CASYQRSDSNYEQYF.

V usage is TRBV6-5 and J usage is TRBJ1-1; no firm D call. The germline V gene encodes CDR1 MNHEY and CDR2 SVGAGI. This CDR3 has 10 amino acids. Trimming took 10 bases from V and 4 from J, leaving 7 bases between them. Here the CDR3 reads CATETTEAFF. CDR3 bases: TGTGCCACCGAGACCACTGAAGCTTTCTTT.

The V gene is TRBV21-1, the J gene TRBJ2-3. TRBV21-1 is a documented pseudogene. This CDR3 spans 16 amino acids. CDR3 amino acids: CASKTGAASGTDTQYF. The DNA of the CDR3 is TGTGCCAGCAAAACCGGGGCGGCATCGGGGACAGATACGCAGTATTTT.

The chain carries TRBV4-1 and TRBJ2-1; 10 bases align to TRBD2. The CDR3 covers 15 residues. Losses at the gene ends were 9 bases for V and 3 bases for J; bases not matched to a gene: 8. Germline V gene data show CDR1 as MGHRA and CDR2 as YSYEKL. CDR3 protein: CASTSPSGSYNEQFF. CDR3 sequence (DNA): TGCGCCAGTACTTCGCCTAGCGGGAGCTACAATGAGCAGTTCTTC.

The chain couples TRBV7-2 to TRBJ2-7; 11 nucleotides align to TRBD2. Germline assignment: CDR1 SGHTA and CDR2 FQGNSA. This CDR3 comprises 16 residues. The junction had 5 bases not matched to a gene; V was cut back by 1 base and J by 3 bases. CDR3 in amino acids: CASSLDSGGAYYEQYF. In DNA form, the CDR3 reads TGTGCCAGCAGCTTAGATAGCGGGGGGGCCTACTACGAGCAGTACTTC. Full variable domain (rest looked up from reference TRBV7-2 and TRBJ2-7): GAGVSQSPSNKVTEKGKDVELRCDPISGHTALYWYRQSLGQGLEFLIYFQGNSAPDKSGLPSDRFSAERTGGSVSTLTIQRTQQEDSAVYLCASSLDSGGAYYEQYFGPGTRLTVT.

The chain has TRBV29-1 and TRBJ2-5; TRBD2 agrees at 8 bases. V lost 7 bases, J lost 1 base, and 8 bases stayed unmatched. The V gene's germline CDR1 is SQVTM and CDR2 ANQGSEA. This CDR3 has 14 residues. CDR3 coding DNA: TGCAGCGCCCCGACCGGGACTAGCCAAGAGACCCAGTACTTC. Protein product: CSAPTGTSQETQYF.

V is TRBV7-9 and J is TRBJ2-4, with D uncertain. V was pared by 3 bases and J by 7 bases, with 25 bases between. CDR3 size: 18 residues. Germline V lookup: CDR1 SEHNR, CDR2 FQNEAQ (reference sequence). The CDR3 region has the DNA TGTGCCAGCAGCTTCTTCCTGGAAAAGTTTCAGGAGAGGAACATTCAGTACTTC. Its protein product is CASSFFLEKFQERNIQYF.

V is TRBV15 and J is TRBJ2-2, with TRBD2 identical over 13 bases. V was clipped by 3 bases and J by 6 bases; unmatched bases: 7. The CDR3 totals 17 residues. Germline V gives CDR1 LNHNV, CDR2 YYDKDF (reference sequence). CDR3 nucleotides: TGTGCCACCAGCAGCGGACTAGCGGGAGTTTCGGCCGGGGAGCTGTTTTTT. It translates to CATSSGLAGVSAGELFF.

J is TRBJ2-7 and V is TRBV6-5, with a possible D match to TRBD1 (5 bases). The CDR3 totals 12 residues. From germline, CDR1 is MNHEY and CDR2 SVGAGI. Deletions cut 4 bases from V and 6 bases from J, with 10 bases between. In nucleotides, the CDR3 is TGTGCCAGCAGTTGGGATGGGGCCGAGCAGTACTTC. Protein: CASSWDGAEQYF.

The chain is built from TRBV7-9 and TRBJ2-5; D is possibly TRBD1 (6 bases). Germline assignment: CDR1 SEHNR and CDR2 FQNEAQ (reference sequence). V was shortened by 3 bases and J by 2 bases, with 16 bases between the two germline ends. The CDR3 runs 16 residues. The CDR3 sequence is CASSLTKQGRQETQYF. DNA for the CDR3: TGTGCCAGCAGCTTGACAAAACAGGGTCGGCAAGAGACCCAGTACTTC.